The sample holds a few counts of the clone carrying this T cell receptor (beta chain). Its specificity is not known. Every TCR beta cDNA library bore unique molecular identifiers. A single record per CDR3 protein comes from TCRdb applying MiXCR to the PCR reads. Counted here are about 570,000 distinct CDR3 sequences, 30% to 40% occurring once; the ten biggest clones make up 4.5% to 7.5%. The V end lost 2 bases, the J end lost 0 bases, and 10 bases lay between the germline ends. The CDR3 loop spans 15 amino acids. In germline, CDR1 is MNHNS, CDR2 SASEGT. The entry originates in a study of post-analysis software for immune sequencing data. Overall study findings and caveats: The study found significantly lower normalized Chao1 diversity in multiple sclerosis patients than in controls. The authors found that F measure strongly co-clustered same-batch samples. In patients, TRBV5-6, TRBV5-1 and TRBV20-1 belonged to five TRBV segments found more frequently than in controls.

The material sequenced was blood. The receptor was derived from a girl between 2 and 17 years old with multiple sclerosis. The genes are TRBV6-1 and TRBJ2-5; D tentatively fits TRBD1 or TRBD2 (5 bases each). The CDR3 sequence is CASSEHWGNQETQYF. CDR3 DNA: TGTGCCAGCAGTGAACACTGGGGGAACCAAGAGACCCAGTACTTC.